This T cell receptor beta chain was recovered during a study of cytomegalovirus exposure and HLA in healthy donors. Details on this clone: Its target is unknown.

PCR involved 60 Vbeta and 13 Jbeta primers. Profiled with immunoSEQ multiplex PCR; TCRdb holds only in-frame clones, not every one. The table shows roughly 86,000 clones, with approximately 70% occurring only once. Between the trimmed V and J ends, which lost 0 bases and 1 base, there was a span of 6 bases. Germline loops: CDR1 SGHNT, CDR2 YYREEE (reference sequence). The CDR3 extends over 14 amino acids. Study results and limitations: A few CMV-associated chains were confirmed in vitro to be specific for CMV antigens.

Material: PBMCs. This TCR came from a man aged 55 to 70 in good health and CMV-seronegative. The J gene is TRBJ2-3, the V gene TRBV5-4; no clear D. The CDR3 bases are TGTGCCAGCAGCTTGGACGGAGGCACAGATACGCAGTATTTT. This encodes CASSLDGGTDTQYF.